The sequence of this T cell receptor (beta chain) was determined in a study of blood T cell repertoires in COVID-19. Study-wide background: Acute and convalescent COVID-19 samples came from the United States, Italy and Spain.

The CDR3 runs to 13 residues. V was cut by 3 bases and J by 2 bases, with 7 bases left in between. Looked up from germline, CDR1 is SEHNR and CDR2 is FQNEAQ (reference sequence). Source study methods: The authors estimated nucleated cell counts from reference gene primer amplification. Libraries were prepared by immunoSEQ multiplex PCR; TCRdb keeps only in-frame clonotypes and omits some of them. Clonal size and the V and J genes are those of that table, whereas D and trimming came from the DNA. The sample comprises just over 300,000 clones, roughly 87% of which are singletons, and just under 9% rests with the top ten. A single count supports this clone.

This chain uses TRBV7-9 with TRBJ1-2; a possible D gene is TRBD1 (5 bases). This receptor was obtained from a woman aged 18 to 35 who had recovered from COVID-19. Sequenced sample: PBMCs or T cells enriched from blood (not recorded which). CDR3 sequence reads: CASSLTENYGYTF. In DNA form, the CDR3 reads TGTGCCAGCAGCTTGACAGAAAACTATGGCTACACCTTC. Filled out from reference TRBV7-9 and TRBJ1-2, the complete variable domain reads DTGVSQNPRHKITKRGQNVTFRCDPISEHNRLYWYRQTLGQGPEFLTYFQNEAQLEKSRLLSDRFSAERPKGSFSTLEIQRTEQGDSAMYLCASSLTENYGYTFGSGTRLTVV.